The 14 T cell receptor beta chains reported below all come from one sample, sequenced in a study of blood T cell repertoires in COVID-19. Using immunoSEQ multiplex PCR, the repertoire was profiled, and TCRdb retains in-frame clones only, with some absent. The sample holds about 200,000 clones; approximately 87% are singletons and the top ten take approximately 0.75%. The sequenced sample consisted of peripheral blood. Receptor source: a woman aged 70-85 years with acute or convalescent COVID-19.

This sequence joins TRBV7-9 and TRBJ1-4; no clear D gene. The V gene's germline CDR1 is SEHNR and CDR2 FQNEAQ (reference sequence). Trimming stripped 8 bases from V and 5 bases from J, with 12 bases between. The CDR3 consists of 13 residues. The CDR3 bases are TGTGCCAGCTCGGGTCGGCGCAATGAAAAACTGTTTTTT. It translates to CASSGRRNEKLFF.

This CDR3 reads CASSLDRGDSPLHF. As DNA, the CDR3 is TGTGCCAGCAGCTTGGACAGGGGGGATTCACCCCTCCACTTT. V usage is TRBV13 and J usage is TRBJ1-6; TRBD1 agrees at 10 bases. Germline loops: CDR1 PRHDT, CDR2 FYEKMQ (reference sequence). The CDR3 runs to 14 residues. J lost 8 bases, V lost 3 bases, and 1 base had no gene match.

The chain couples TRBV5-1 to TRBJ1-1; D possibly corresponds to TRBD1 (5 bases). V was shortened by 6 bases and J by 4 bases, with 22 bases between the two germline ends. The CDR3 length is 16 residues. CDR1 and CDR2 (germline): SGHRS, YFSETQ. The CDR3 protein is CASTLGTSGGGTEAFF. The CDR3 region has the DNA TGCGCCAGCACTCTGGGGACGTCGGGGGGAGGCACTGAAGCTTTCTTT. Looking up the rest from reference TRBV5-1 and TRBJ1-1 gives the full variable domain: KAGVTQTPRYLIKTRGQQVTLSCSPISGHRSVSWYQQTPGQGLQFLFEYFSETQRNKGNFPGRFSGRQFSNSRSEMNVSTLELGDSALYLCASTLGTSGGGTEAFFGQGTRLTVV.

The V call is TRBV5-4, the J call TRBJ2-3; TRBD2 agrees at 14 bases. The CDR3 runs to 16 residues. Germline V gene lookup returns CDR1 SGHNT and CDR2 YYREEE (reference sequence). Losses at the gene ends were 0 bases for V and 5 bases for J; bases not matched to a gene: 2. CDR3 DNA: TGTGCCAGCAGCTTGGGACTAGCGGGAGGGAGAGATACGCAGTATTTT. Translation: CASSLGLAGGRDTQYF.

This chain connects TRBV7-8 to TRBJ2-3, with 9 bases fitting TRBD1. This CDR3 is built from 16 residues. The V segment lost 5 bases and the J segment 1 base; nucleotides outside the gene matches: 7. CDR1 and CDR2 (germline): SGHVS, FQNEAQ. CDR3 in DNA: TGTGCCAGCAGCGCACAGGGGGCGCGGGGCACAGATACGCAGTATTTT. Protein product: CASSAQGARGTDTQYF.

The V and J genes are TRBV11-1 and TRBJ2-1; TRBD2 matches at 11 bases. Germline loops: CDR1 SGHAT, CDR2 FQDESV (reference sequence). J lost 3 bases, V lost 5 bases, and 3 bases had no gene match. CDR3 size: 15 residues. CDR3 sequence (DNA): TGTGCCAGCAGCGTAACTAGCGGGGGCTACAATGAGCAGTTCTTC. It encodes CASSVTSGGYNEQFF. The variable domain in full, with the rest retrieved from reference TRBV11-1 and TRBJ2-1, is EAEVAQSPRYKITEKSQAVAFWCDPISGHATLYWYRQILGQGPELLVQFQDESVVDDSQLPKDRFSAERLKGVDSTLKIQPAELGDSAMYLCASSVTSGGYNEQFFGPGTRLTVL.

The chain combines TRBV19 with TRBJ2-7; tentatively, D is TRBD2 (5 bases). The V end was cut by 2 bases, the J end by 4 bases, with 12 bases between. Germline values: CDR1 LNHDA, CDR2 SQIVND (reference sequence). The CDR3 totals 14 residues. The CDR3 coding sequence is TGTGCCAGTAGTATAAGGGAACGCGGGTACGAGCAGTACTTC. It yields the protein CASSIRERGYEQYF.

This clone showed up just a few times. The rearrangement joins TRBV11-2 to TRBJ2-1; 12 positions match TRBD2. V was clipped by 5 bases and J by 6 bases; unmatched bases: 8. From germline, CDR1 is SGHAT and CDR2 FQNNGV. The CDR3 contains 16 residues. In nucleotides, the CDR3 is TGTGCCAGCAGCGCCCCCGTACTAGCGGGAGGCAATGAGCAGTTCTTC. Encoded protein: CASSAPVLAGGNEQFF.

In nucleotides, the CDR3 is TGTGCCAGTAGTAATCAGGGGGCCGGCACTGAAGCTTTCTTT. It translates to CASSNQGAGTEAFF. The chain combines TRBV19 with TRBJ1-1; 8 positions match TRBD1. This CDR3 spans 14 amino acids. From germline, CDR1 is LNHDA and CDR2 SQIVND (reference sequence). V lost 4 bases to trimming and J lost 4 bases; unmatched junction nucleotides: 5.

This clone was seen a single time. The chain recombines TRBV6-2 or TRBV6-3 with TRBJ2-1; 8 bases agree with TRBD2. Trimming cost V 10 bases and J 6 bases; bases outside gene matches: 11. The V gene's germline CDR1 is MNHEY and CDR2 SVGEGT. This CDR3 spans 14 amino acids. The CDR3 DNA reads as TGTGCCATCAGCCTAGCGGGTTATCGCAATGAGCAGTTCTTC. This sequence encodes CAISLAGYRNEQFF.

The chain employs TRBV20-1 and TRBJ2-3; TRBD1 is a possible D gene (6 bases). The V gene lost 7 bases and the J gene lost 6 bases, with 11 bases spanning the gap. This CDR3 comprises 11 residues. Germline lookup yields CDR1 DFQATT and CDR2 SNEGSKA (reference sequence). In DNA form, the CDR3 reads TGCAGTGGACCGGGACACGATACGCAGTATTTT. This gives the protein CSGPGHDTQYF.

The chain joins TRBV7-9 to TRBJ2-5, with 9 bases that match TRBD2. The CDR3 runs 18 residues. J lost 2 bases, V lost 5 bases, and 15 bases had no gene match. Germline assignment: CDR1 SEHNR and CDR2 FQNEAQ (reference sequence). CDR3 sequence reads: CASSRRLTQRGDQETQYF. The CDR3 DNA reads TGTGCCAGCAGCCGTCGACTCACCCAGCGGGGGGATCAAGAGACCCAGTACTTC.

This clone appeared a few times. The rearrangement links TRBV28 to TRBJ2-1; 8 nucleotides match TRBD1. The V gene's germline CDR1 is MDHEN and CDR2 SYDVKM. Trimming took 6 bases from V and 8 from J; bases not matched to a gene: 9. This CDR3 has 14 amino acids. CDR3 sequence reads: CASRPGQALHEQFF. The CDR3 region has the DNA TGTGCCAGCAGACCGGGACAGGCCCTCCATGAGCAGTTCTTC.

The chain uses TRBV7-8 and TRBJ1-3, with 7 bases aligning to TRBD1. Trimming took 1 base from V and 4 from J; bases not matched to a gene: 13. This CDR3 is built from 18 residues. The V gene's germline CDR1 is SGHVS and CDR2 FQNEAQ. This CDR3 is CASSLVRGGRTGGNTIYF. CDR3 in DNA: TGTGCCAGCAGCTTAGTTCGAGGTGGACGGACAGGCGGAAACACCATATATTTT. Full variable domain (rest looked up from reference TRBV7-8 and TRBJ1-3): GAGVSQSPRYKVAKRGQDVALRCDPISGHVSLFWYQQALGQGPEFLTYFQNEAQLDKSGLPSDRFFAERPEGSVSTLKIQRTQQEDSAVYLCASSLVRGGRTGGNTIYFGEGSWLTVV.